This T cell receptor beta chain appears in the sequencing data of a study of T-cell reconstitution after alpha-beta-depleted transplantation in children. Study observations and caveats: Several hundred rapidly expanded clones from non-depleted graft cells reportedly supplied alpha-beta T cells about two months post-transplant. It was newly produced T cells that mostly accounted for T-cell counts and diversity one year after transplant.

The library targeted TCRbeta and was prepared with unique molecular identifiers. TCRdb reprocessed the PCR reads with MiXCR, giving one entry per CDR3 protein. Found here are approximately 45,000 distinct CDR3 sequences, around 53% of them singletons; the top ten hold around two fifths. There are 16 residues in the CDR3. Germline lookup yields CDR1 SGHRS and CDR2 YFSETQ. V was clipped by 4 bases and J by 3 bases; unmatched bases: 11. This clonotype was detected only a few times. Antigen specificity is unknown. The sample was peripheral blood, taken before TCRalphabeta/CD19-depleted stem cell transplant. The chain links TRBV5-1 to TRBJ1-2; 8 nucleotides line up with TRBD1. The sequence came from a boy younger than two with SCID, due to receive a stem cell transplant. Written as DNA, the CDR3 is TGCGCCAGCAGCCCAGATTCCCAGGGGGCGCACTATGGCTACACCTTC. Its protein is CASSPDSQGAHYGYTF. Together with reference TRBV5-1 and TRBJ1-2, the CDR3 gives the full variable domain: KAGVTQTPRYLIKTRGQQVTLSCSPISGHRSVSWYQQTPGQGLQFLFEYFSETQRNKGNFPGRFSGRQFSNSRSEMNVSTLELGDSALYLCASSPDSQGAHYGYTFGSGTRLTVV.